The source of this TCR beta chain is a study of blood T cell repertoires in COVID-19. About the research overall: COVID-19 samples, acute and convalescent, were from the United States, Italy and Spain. T cells, B-cell-depleted T cells, or PBMCs supplied cDNA or gDNA.

The CDR3 has 15 amino acids. Trimming took 0 bases from V and 7 from J; bases not matched to a gene: 6. Germline CDR1 reads MNHEY; CDR2 reads SVGAGI. This clone was observed a handful of times. Per the original data handling: By means of reference gene primer amplification, nucleated cell counts were estimated. Only in-frame clones appear in the TCRdb table, and some are missing; sequencing was by immunoSEQ multiplex PCR. V, J and clone size were drawn from that table, and D and trimming were deduced from the DNA. Of over 200,000 clones in the sample, 88% were seen once. Source material: peripheral blood. This chain links TRBV6-5 with TRBJ2-1, with 7 bases fitting TRBD2. This TCR came from a woman aged 55-69 years with acute or convalescent COVID-19. CDR3 coding DNA: TGTGCCAGCAGTTACTCGGGCGGGAGCGGGAATGAGCAGTTCTTC. Amino acids: CASSYSGGSGNEQFF.